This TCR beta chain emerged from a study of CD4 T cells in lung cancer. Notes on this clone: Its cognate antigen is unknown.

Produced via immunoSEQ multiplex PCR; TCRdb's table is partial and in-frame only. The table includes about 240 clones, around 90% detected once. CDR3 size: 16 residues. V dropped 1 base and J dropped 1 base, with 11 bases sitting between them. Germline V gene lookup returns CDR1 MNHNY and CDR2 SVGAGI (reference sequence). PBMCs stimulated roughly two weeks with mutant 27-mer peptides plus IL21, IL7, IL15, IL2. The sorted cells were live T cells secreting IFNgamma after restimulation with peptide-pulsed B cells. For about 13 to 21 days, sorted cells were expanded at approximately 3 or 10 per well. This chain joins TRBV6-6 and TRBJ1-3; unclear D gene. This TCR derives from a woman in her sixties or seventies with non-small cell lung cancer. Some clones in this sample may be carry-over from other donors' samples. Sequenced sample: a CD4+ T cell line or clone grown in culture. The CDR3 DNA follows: TGTGCCAGCAGTTACTTGGACGGATATTCTGGAAACACCATATATTTT. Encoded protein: CASSYLDGYSGNTIYF.